A selection of T cell receptor beta chains follows, all from one sample in a study of blood T cell repertoires in COVID-19. Using immunoSEQ multiplex PCR, the repertoire was profiled, and TCRdb retains in-frame clones only, with some absent. The sample includes 55,000 to 90,000 clones, around 86% of them seen just once. The source material was peripheral blood. These receptor sequences come from a woman in her sixties with acute or convalescent COVID-19. CDR3s include the opening cysteine and the closing phenylalanine or tryptophan. The D gene is left open where the match is weak. Clone size is shown for a subset of rows, as once, few, many or a class of expanded clone.

>.|TRBV3-1/TRBV3-2|once|TRBJ2-5
TGTGCCAGCAGCCGGGAGGAGACCCGGTACTTC
CASSREETRYF
>TRBD1|TRBV30|.|TRBJ1-6
TGTGCCTGGAGGTACGGACAGGCAAATTCACCCCTCCACTTT
CAWRYGQANSPLHF
>.|TRBV4-2|.|TRBJ2-2
TGTGCCAGCAAACAGGGAGTAGATCCATTCACCGGGGAGCTGTTTTTT
CASKQGVDPFTGELFF
>TRBD1|TRBV6-5|.|TRBJ1-5
TGTGCCAGCAGTACCCAGGACAGGCTTAATCAGCCCCAGCATTTT
CASSTQDRLNQPQHF
>TRBD2|TRBV5-1|.|TRBJ2-1
TGCGCCAGCAGTTCCCTTAGCGGGGGGGGAAATGAGCAGTTCTTC
CASSSLSGGGNEQFF
>TRBD2|TRBV24-1|.|TRBJ2-5
TGTGCCACCAGTGAGGCTGACGGGAGGGGAGAGACCCAGTACTTC
CATSEADGRGETQYF
>.|TRBV21-1|.|TRBJ1-2
TGTGCCAGCAGCAAAGGGGACGGGGGATTCTATGGCTACACCTTC
CASSKGDGGFYGYTF
>TRBD2|TRBV28|.|TRBJ2-7
TGTGCCAGCAGTTTAGCGGCGGGGGGGGCATTCTACGAGCAGTACTTC
CASSLAAGGAFYEQYF
>.|TRBV18|.|TRBJ1-5
TGTGCCAGCTCACCAGCGGCCGATGAGCCCCAGCATTTT
CASSPAADEPQHF
>.|TRBV3-1/TRBV3-2|.|TRBJ1-5
TGTGCCAGCAGCCAATCCGGGCAGCCCCAGCATTTT
CASSQSGQPQHF
>TRBD2|TRBV19|once|TRBJ2-7
TGTGCCAGTAGTATTAGGGAAGCGGGAAATTACGAGCAGTACTTC
CASSIREAGNYEQYF
>TRBD1|TRBV3-1/TRBV3-2|.|TRBJ2-1
TGTGCCAGCAGCCAGGACGGACAGGGGGGGTGGAATGAGCAGTTCTTC
CASSQDGQGGWNEQFF
>.|TRBV5-6|.|TRBJ1-2
TGTGCCAGCAGCTTACAGGGTGATAACTATGGCTACACCTTC
CASSLQGDNYGYTF
>.|TRBV6-5|.|TRBJ2-4
TGTGCCAGCAGTACCCCTAGGGGTGGCATTCAGTACTTC
CASSTPRGGIQYF
>TRBD1|TRBV6-6|.|TRBJ1-3
TGTGCCACCAGTTACCTGGGACAGGGAAACACCATATATTTT
CATSYLGQGNTIYF
>.|TRBV5-5|once|TRBJ1-1
TGTGCCAGCAGACCTCACTTCGGGGGGAGAACTGAAGCTTTCTTT
CASRPHFGGRTEAFF
>TRBD1|TRBV5-4|.|TRBJ2-2
TGTGCCAGCAGCCCGAAGACGACAGGGTTCGACACCGGGGAGCTGTTTTTT
CASSPKTTGFDTGELFF
>.|TRBV30|.|TRBJ1-2
TGTGCCTGGGACGATAGGGGGGGTAACTATGGCTACACCTTC
CAWDDRGGNYGYTF
>TRBD2|TRBV7-7|once|TRBJ2-2
TGTGCCAGCAGCTCAACTAGCGGGAACGGGGAGCTGTTTTTT
CASSSTSGNGELFF
>TRBD1|TRBV11-2|.|TRBJ2-5
TGTGCCAGCAGCTTAAGTAACAGGGGCGCAGTCCTCCCAGAGACCCAGTACTTC
CASSLSNRGAVLPETQYF
>.|TRBV7-9|.|TRBJ1-4
TGTGCCAGCAGCGAACCGGGGGACAATGAAAAACTGTTTTTT
CASSEPGDNEKLFF
>TRBD2|TRBV4-2|.|TRBJ2-3
TGTGCCAGCAGCCAAGATCCGTCGCTAGCGGGGGCCTCTAGCACAGATACGCAGTATTTT
CASSQDPSLAGASSTDTQYF
>TRBD1|TRBV5-6|.|TRBJ2-3
TGTGCCAGCAGGGACAGGGTCGGGCATACGCAGTATTTT
CASRDRVGHTQYF
>.|TRBV15|.|TRBJ1-1
TGTGCCACCAGCCTTACGAGGGTTACGGACACTGAAGCTTTCTTT
CATSLTRVTDTEAFF
>TRBD1|TRBV5-1|.|TRBJ2-2
TGCGCCAGCAGCTTACAGGGGGCGAACACCGGGGAGCTGTTTTTT
CASSLQGANTGELFF
>.|TRBV7-2|.|TRBJ2-6
TGTGCCAGCAGCCCCCAGGGGGGTGGGGCCAACGTCCTGACTTTC
CASSPQGGGANVLTF
>TRBD1|TRBV7-9|many|TRBJ1-1
TGTGCCAGCAGCTCAGGCAGACAGGGCGTGAGCACTGAAGCTTTCTTT
CASSSGRQGVSTEAFF
>TRBD1|TRBV27|once|TRBJ2-3
TGTGCCAGCCGGGGACAGTGGGCAGATACGCAGTATTTT
CASRGQWADTQYF
>.|TRBV4-1|once|TRBJ1-1
TGCGCCAGCAGCCCGGGGCGGAGTCGGGGGATGAACACTGAAGCTTTCTTT
CASSPGRSRGMNTEAFF
>.|TRBV6-5|.|TRBJ2-5
TGTGCCAGCAGTTACTGGGTTGGAGCCGGGGTGACCCAGTACTTC
CASSYWVGAGVTQYF
>TRBD1|TRBV10-3|.|TRBJ2-1
TGTGCCATCAGTTCGGGACAGGGGGACAATGAGCAGTTCTTC
CAISSGQGDNEQFF
>.|TRBV6-1|.|TRBJ1-1
TGTGCCAGCAGTGACCAGGGAAATTTGCGCACTGAAGCTTTCTTT
CASSDQGNLRTEAFF
>TRBD1|TRBV25-1|.|TRBJ1-6
TGTGCCAGCAGTGGGGGACAGGGAGTTAGGGGTAATTCACCCCTCCACTTT
CASSGGQGVRGNSPLHF
>.|TRBV19|.|TRBJ2-2
TGTGCCAGTCAACAGGGCCGAACCGGATGGGAGCTGTTTTTT
CASQQGRTGWELFF
>TRBD2|TRBV7-7|.|TRBJ2-3
TGTGCCAGCAGCTCAGGGACTAGCGGGAGCCCTTCTGGTACGCAGTATTTT
CASSSGTSGSPSGTQYF
>TRBD1|TRBV2|.|TRBJ2-3
TGTGCCAGCAGCGTACAGGGGGCCGGCACAGATACGCAGTATTTT
CASSVQGAGTDTQYF
>.|TRBV5-4|.|TRBJ2-1
TGTGCCAGCAGCTCCCGGCAGGGGAGCAATGAGCAGTTCTTC
CASSSRQGSNEQFF
>.|TRBV12-3/TRBV12-4|few|TRBJ2-2
TGTGCCAGCGTCCGAATAGCCGGGGAGCTGTTTTTT
CASVRIAGELFF
>TRBD1|TRBV7-2|.|TRBJ2-2
TGTGCCAGCAGGCTTGACAGGGAACCTTCCGGGGAGCTGTTTTTT
CASRLDREPSGELFF
>TRBD1|TRBV7-6|.|TRBJ1-4
TGTGCCAGCAGCTACGGGACAGGGGATGAAAAACTGTTTTTT
CASSYGTGDEKLFF
>TRBD2|TRBV14|few|TRBJ2-1
TGTGCCAGCAGCCAAGAAAACGTAACTAGCGGAATATACAATGAGCAGTTCTTC
CASSQENVTSGIYNEQFF